This TCR beta chain was captured in a study of tissue T cells after allogeneic stem cell transplantation. CDR3 sequences, V/J genes, frequencies and template counts came from survey-depth TCRbeta sequencing. Generated by immunoSEQ multiplex PCR, the TCRdb table keeps only in-frame clones and is missing some. The repertoire has 2,500 to 3,500 clones, less than 50% of them found once; the top ten carry around 35%. Time point given: mouse harvest day 14 after allogeneic transplant. Tail vein injection delivered 10^7 T-cell-depleted bone marrow cells and 10^6 splenic CD5+ T cells. Tissues came from B6→BALB/c major-mismatch GVHD mice at day 7 or 14. Whole-study findings and limits: Within patients, tissue anatomy strongly shaped TCR repertoire composition. Blood and spleen captured only part of the tissue TCR repertoire.

This clone was recorded a few times. Its cognate antigen is unknown. Genes and germline come from the mouse. The TCR originated in a female BALB/c mouse given C57BL/6 T cells with graft-versus-host disease after an allogeneic hematopoietic cell transplant. The sequenced sample consisted of lymph node tissue.

The DNA read from the CDR3 is TGTGCAAGCAGCTTAGAGGCTGGGGGTCATGCTGAGCAGTTC. This gives the protein CASSLEAGGHAEQF. The entire CDR3 reads CASSLEAGGHAEQFF. The chain has TRBV16 and TRBJ2-1; 7 nucleotides agree with TRBD2. The observed sequence ends 1 residue before the CDR3 terminus, with the missing tail filled in from the germline J gene. CDR1 is SGHSA, CDR2 FRNQAP, per germline. Trimming cost V 0 bases and J 5 bases; bases outside gene matches: 4. CDR3 size: 15 residues.